A single T cell receptor beta chain is shown here with its context. Its antigen is as yet unknown. This sample includes further DNA sequences coding for the same CDR3. Terminally differentiated effector memory CD45RA+ cells were left out of the naive CD8 fraction, which was CD45RO-negative and positively selected for CCR7. Germline CDR1 and CDR2: MNHEY and SMNVEV (reference sequence). V lost 2 bases, J lost 4 bases, and 9 bases lay in between. This CDR3 region has 14 residues. The data were taken from a study of shared clonotypes between healthy human individuals. Overall study context: In total, the donors were a couple of women and a few men aged 18 to 49. Findings and limits, study-wide: Clonotype sharing among donors, it was expected, would be affected by sequencing depth. The authors sampled blood alone, and tissue repertoires likely differ. A reduction in generation probabilities was seen for non-shared clonotypes relative to those shared by all four donors.

Data came from immunoSEQ multiplex PCR; TCRdb stores just in-frame clones and leaves some out. The repertoire includes under 2,000,000 clones, over 85% of them detected once, and more than 0.9% sits in the top ten. The chain combines TRBV27 with TRBJ1-5; D perhaps matches TRBD1 (5 bases). The source is a young man in good health. Material for sequencing was naive CD8+ T cells sorted from blood. The CDR3 spells CASSLVEGNQPQHF. As DNA, the CDR3 is TGTGCCAGCAGTTTAGTTGAGGGGAATCAGCCCCAGCATTTT.